The source of this T cell receptor (beta chain) is a study of T-cell reconstitution after alpha-beta-depleted transplantation in children. Study observations and caveats: A year post-transplant, T-cell counts and diversity derived mostly from newly produced T cells. Some patients' high day-60 TCRbeta diversity was attributed to recipient cells surviving conditioning. Several hundred expanded graft clones reportedly gave rise to the alpha-beta T cells present about two months after transplant.

Germline V gene sequence: CDR1 MGHRA, CDR2 YSYEKL. Deletions cut 2 bases from V and 0 bases from J, with 8 bases between. The CDR3 runs 15 residues. The sample holds many counts of this clonotype. Its antigen is as yet unknown. TCRbeta library preparation incorporated unique molecular identifiers. TCRdb re-called the PCR reads through MiXCR, storing one row per CDR3 protein. The data show some 200,000 distinct CDR3 sequences, roughly 6.3% seen once. The sequencing here drew on PBMCs, taken before TCRalphabeta/CD19-depleted stem cell transplant. This receptor was obtained from a girl in the first two years of life with combined immunodeficiency, due to receive a stem cell transplant. The genes are TRBV4-1 and TRBJ2-1; no firm D call. The CDR3 coding sequence is TGCGCCAGCAGCCAACTAATGAGCTCCTACAATGAGCAGTTCTTC. This sequence encodes CASSQLMSSYNEQFF.